The present TCR beta chain was sequenced within a study of T cell responses to AZD1222 COVID-19 vaccine. Study findings and constraints: Spike was spanned by vaccine-associated CD4 TCRs, which were dominant at 160-218 and 743-854. Baseline antibody screening turned up just six seropositive AZD1222 recipients. Most donors were white British, females outnumbered males, and clonal diversity was possibly underestimated. Spike-specific TCRs gained breadth and depth after people received two AZD1222 doses.

Germline CDR1 and CDR2: SGHNT and YYREEE (reference sequence). The V gene end was trimmed by 4 bases and the J gene end by 8 bases; junction bases not matched to a gene: 14. The CDR3 totals 16 residues. The method was immunoSEQ multiplex PCR; TCRdb's version includes in-frame clones alone and lacks a portion of them. The data contain roughly 130,000 clones, roughly nine tenths of them singletons. Comments on this clone: Its matching antigen is unknown.

The source was peripheral blood, collected on day 0 of AZD1222 vaccination. The sequence derives from an adult in good health. The gene calls are TRBV5-4 and TRBJ2-1; TRBD2 agrees at 8 bases. The CDR3 DNA follows: TGTGCCAGCAGCCAAGCTAGCGGCGGGAGGATGGATGAGCAGTTCTTC. Translation gives CASSQASGGRMDEQFF.